This TCR beta chain is from a study of blood T cell repertoires in COVID-19 (dated by TCRdb to about 2020). Looking at the study overall: The collaborator samples originated in the United States, Italy and Spain and spanned the acute and convalescent phases of COVID-19. Samples were obtained from the ongoing ImmuneRACE study (first 160 participants) and from about 1,300 subjects provided by 6 global collaborators. The material from the prospective study consisted of cDNA or gDNA derived from T cells, B-cell-depleted T cells, or PBMCs. The dataset comprised deeply sampled blood TCRbeta repertoires from subjects exposed to, actively infected with, or recovered from COVID-19. Where available, HLA class I and class II types were taken from metadata supplied by the sample provider and were not determined by assay-based typing. A freely available public database, intended as a resource for researchers studying the immune response to SARS-CoV-2, is where the repertoires were released. Sample metadata almost always included a de-identified subject ID, COVID-19 status, age in years and sex. The research as a whole found: The quantity of clinical and demographic metadata differed by source and by participant and was supplied without curation.

The immunoSEQ Assay, a bias-controlled multiplex PCR, was used to amplify TCRbeta CDR3 regions from genomic DNA. The study's own analysis went as follows. The number of nucleated cells in each sample was estimated by amplification of reference gene primers within the assay. To quantify the absolute abundance of each unique TCRbeta CDR3 rearrangement, sequence reads were collapsed and filtered. For each sample, productive Simpson clonality was calculated by taking the square root of Simpson's diversity index across productive rearrangements. TCRdb limited this immuneACCESS table to in-frame rearrangements with V and J called. A share of clones is missing; checked studies link under half to unresolved V genes, and the rest is unexplained. From that table come the V and J calls and clone size; the DNA was used to work out D and trimming. The sample records about 300,000 clones, around 82% of which are singletons. The top ten constitute about 1.2% of the sample.

Collaborating institutions collected whole blood in K2EDTA tubes following their own protocols. For TCRbeta analysis, collaborators shipped samples in one of three forms: frozen whole blood, isolated PBMCs, or DNA extracted from either of those sample types. The germline V gene yields ENHRY for CDR1 and SYGVKD for CDR2. V is trimmed back by 4 bases and J by 7 bases, and the junction contains 3 bases that no gene match accounts for. There are 14 amino acids in the CDR3, from cysteine to phenylalanine inclusive. The DNA shown is the 42-base CDR3, in frame from base 1. About this clone itself: There is no known antigen for this receptor. Nothing much larger sits one base from this clone, and base qualities are not available.

This TCR was recovered from a woman between 45 and 65 years old with acute or convalescent COVID-19. The material sequenced was peripheral blood. In this chain, TRBV10-3 is recombined with TRBJ1-5, and 11 junctional nucleotides match TRBD1. This receptor carries the CDR3 CAISGGTGGQPQHF. The bases are TGTGCCATCAGTGGTGGGACAGGGGGACAGCCCCAGCATTTT.